This T cell receptor (beta chain) is from a study of CD8 T cells in Susac syndrome. This clonotype was found once. This CDR3 has 15 amino acids. Looked up from germline, CDR1 is MNHEY and CDR2 is SVGAGI. Trimming removed 2 bases at V and 4 bases at J, with 14 bases between. In blood CD8+ and CD4+ T cells, TCR beta underwent sequencing. Reverse transcription of roughly 0.5 to 1 ug RNA was carried out with random hexamers. TCRdb ran MiXCR on the immunoSEQ multiplex PCR reads and lists one entry per CDR3 protein. The repertoire has 250,000 to 300,000 distinct CDR3 sequences, approximately 89% of them found once; the top ten carry 0.18%.

The rearrangement uses TRBV6-5 and TRBJ1-2, with D possibly TRBD1 on 5 matching bases. The specimen was CD8+ T cells from PBMCs. The source of this sequence is a human donor with multiple sclerosis. Here the CDR3 DNA reads TGTGCCAGCAGTTACATCGCTGAGGGGACCTATGGCTACACCTTC. It translates to CASSYIAEGTYGYTF.